The next 10 T cell receptor beta chains were all read from a single sample in a study of blood T cells in healthy people across ages. A second 7 to 11 cycle PCR used barcoded and J-beta primers. TCRdb independently ran MiXCR on the 5' RACE reads; one entry per CDR3 protein. Found here are about 1,600,000 distinct CDR3 sequences, around 42% of them singletons; the top ten hold 7.9%. The specimen was blood. These receptors were collected from a young woman in good health.

The chain has TRBV27 and TRBJ1-5; 9 bases match TRBD1. CDR1 is MNHEY and CDR2 is SMNVEV in the germline V gene (reference sequence). CDR3 length: 14 amino acids. V lost 5 bases and J lost 10; bases outside the gene matches: 9. This chain's CDR3 is CASSSGQGWVPQHF. DNA for the CDR3: TGTGCCAGCAGTAGCGGACAGGGGTGGGTTCCCCAGCATTTT.

The table lists this clonotype with a count of one. One end of the junction fails to match germline, which may point to a read error. The rearrangement uses TRBV14 and TRBJ2-1; no firm D call. CDR1 is SGHDN, CDR2 FVKESK, per germline. The CDR3 has 16 residues. The chain's CDR3 is CASSQTIQSSHNEQFF. In DNA form, the CDR3 reads TGTGCCAGCAGCCAAACTATTCAGAGCTCCCACAATGAGCAGTTCTTC.

This clonotype came up a few times. The rearrangement links TRBV7-2 to TRBJ2-5; D is perhaps TRBD2 (7 bases). The germline CDR1 and CDR2 sequences are SGHTA and FQGNSA. The CDR3 consists of 18 residues. V lost 1 base to trimming and J lost 0 bases, with 18 bases between them. The CDR3 DNA sequence: TGTGCCAGCAGCTTAGAGTTGGGCGGGGGCCCGTACCAAGAGACCCAGTACTTC. Protein: CASSLELGGGPYQETQYF.

This clonotype was counted only a few times. The genes are TRBV6-5 and TRBJ1-2; no clear D gene. Germline CDR1 and CDR2: MNHEY and SVGAGI. The CDR3 loop spans 12 amino acids. Trimming cost V 8 bases and J 0 bases, with 7 bases left between them. CDR3 DNA sequence: TGTGCCAGCTTAACAGCTAACTATGGCTACACCTTC. Encoded protein: CASLTANYGYTF.

This clonotype was detected only a few times. The rearrangement uses TRBV5-1 and TRBJ2-1; 10 bases map to TRBD1. Germline trimming cut 0 bases from V and 9 bases from J; bases unmatched to any gene: 9. Germline loops: CDR1 SGHRS, CDR2 YFSETQ. This CDR3 comprises 16 residues. The CDR3 sequence is CASSLANPTGGGEQFF. The CDR3 DNA reads as TGCGCCAGCAGCTTGGCTAACCCGACAGGGGGCGGTGAGCAGTTCTTC.

Turning to this clonotype: Its ends do not fully match the called genes, so a read error is possible. The chain couples TRBV5-1 to TRBJ2-7, with 7 bases matching TRBD2. This CDR3 spans 14 amino acids. Germline V gives CDR1 SGHRS, CDR2 YFSETQ. DNA for the CDR3: TGCGCCAACAGCTTGGGTGGCGGGAGTAGCGAGCAGTACTTC. It translates to CANSLGGGSSEQYF. The whole variable domain, filled in from reference TRBV5-1 and TRBJ2-7, reads KAGVTQTPRYLIKTRGQQVTLSCSPISGHRSVSWYQQTPGQGLQFLFEYFSETQRNKGNFPGRFSGRQFSNSRSEMNVSTLELGDSALYLCANSLGGGSSEQYFGPGTRLTVT.

This chain connects TRBV20-1 to TRBJ2-1; perhaps TRBD2 as D (6 bases). The assigned J gene may be wrong: the sequence end matches TRBJ2-7 better. CDR3 length: 13 residues. The germline gives CDR1 DFQATT, CDR2 SNEGSKA (reference sequence). CDR3 coding DNA: TGCAGTGGCGGAAAAACTAGCCACAATGAGCAGTACTTC. Its protein is CSGGKTSHNEQYF.

Many counts were recorded for this clonotype. The chain recombines TRBV27 with TRBJ2-1, with TRBD2 identical over 8 bases. Unmatched junction bases numbered 11, after V lost 7 bases and J lost 15 bases. The CDR3 contains 12 residues. Germline CDR1 and CDR2: MNHEY and SMNVEV (reference sequence). The CDR3 DNA reads TGTGCCAGCAATATCCGGGGGGGAGAGTGGTTCTTC. Protein sequence: CASNIRGGEWFF.

This clonotype has just a few counts. V gene TRBV5-6 combines with J gene TRBJ1-2; unclear D gene. Trimming shortened V by 0 bases and J by 7 bases, and 10 bases separated the two germline ends. CDR3 length: 13 residues. Germline V gene sequence: CDR1 SGHDT, CDR2 YYEEEE. CDR3 sequence: CASSLAGMSGYTF. The CDR3 DNA follows: TGTGCCAGCAGCTTGGCTGGGATGTCTGGCTACACCTTC. Supplemented by reference TRBV5-6 and TRBJ1-2, the full variable domain reads DAGVTQSPTHLIKTRGQQVTLRCSPKSGHDTVSWYQQALGQGPQFIFQYYEEEERQRGNFPDRFSGHQFPNYSSELNVNALLLGDSALYLCASSLAGMSGYTFGSGTRLTVV.

V is TRBV20-1 and J is TRBJ1-6; a possible D gene is TRBD1 (6 bases). Germline-derived CDR1 and CDR2 are DFQATT and SNEGSKA (reference sequence). Trimming stripped 3 bases from V and 10 bases from J, with 25 bases between. CDR3 length: 17 amino acids. As DNA, the CDR3 is TGCAGTGCTAGTCGGGGGCTCCAGTCCTCTTTTAGGTCACCCCTCCACTTT. It translates to CSASRGLQSSFRSPLHF.